The rows below give T cell receptor beta chains drawn from one sample of a study of blood T cells in healthy people across ages. TCRdb independently ran MiXCR on the 5' RACE reads; one entry per CDR3 protein. The sample holds roughly 1.6 million distinct CDR3 sequences, roughly 32% seen once. Sequenced sample: blood. These receptors all stem from a woman in her 30s in good health. Each CDR3 is given with its conserved first and last residue. A D gene is named only where the DNA matches it firmly. Clone size is shown for a subset of rows, as once, few, many or a class of expanded clone.

CDR3nt: TGCAGTGCTATTGACAGGAGCTCCTACGAGCAGTACTTC; CDR3aa: CSAIDRSSYEQYF; d_gene: .; j_gene: TRBJ2-7; v_gene: TRBV20-1; abundance: few
CDR3nt: TGTGCCAGCAGTTCCTCACACCTCTACGAGCAGTACTTC; CDR3aa: CASSSSHLYEQYF; d_gene: .; j_gene: TRBJ2-7; v_gene: TRBV6-5; abundance: .
CDR3nt: TGTGCCAGCAGTTACGGGCCCAAAACCTACGAGCAGTACTTC; CDR3aa: CASSYGPKTYEQYF; d_gene: .; j_gene: TRBJ2-7; v_gene: TRBV6-5; abundance: few
CDR3nt: TGTGCCAGCAGCCGAGCGGGAGAGAACGAGCAGTACTTC; CDR3aa: CASSRAGENEQYF; d_gene: TRBD2; j_gene: TRBJ2-7; v_gene: TRBV3-1; abundance: .
CDR3nt: TGCGCCAGCAGCCAAGATATCGACTACGAGCAGTACTTC; CDR3aa: CASSQDIDYEQYF; d_gene: .; j_gene: TRBJ2-7; v_gene: TRBV4-3; abundance: once
CDR3nt: TGTGCCAGCAGGGAAAGGGGGGGATTCACTGAAGCTTTCTTT; CDR3aa: CASRERGGFTEAFF; d_gene: .; j_gene: TRBJ1-1; v_gene: TRBV6-1; abundance: .
CDR3nt: TGTGCCAGCAGTGAAGGGGAAACTCTCAACTATGGCTACACCTTC; CDR3aa: CASSEGETLNYGYTF; d_gene: .; j_gene: TRBJ1-2; v_gene: TRBV6-1; abundance: few
CDR3nt: TGTGCCAGCAATCAGGCGGGACCCTACGAGCAGTACTTC; CDR3aa: CASNQAGPYEQYF; d_gene: .; j_gene: TRBJ2-7; v_gene: TRBV28; abundance: .
CDR3nt: TGTGCCAGCAGCTTTGGCTGGGCCGGGACAGGAGGGTTTGGGACCCAGTACTTC; CDR3aa: CASSFGWAGTGGFGTQYF; d_gene: TRBD1; j_gene: TRBJ2-5; v_gene: TRBV7-2; abundance: .
CDR3nt: TGTGCCAGCAGCCCTAGAGGACTAGCGGGTCCTTCGGGCGAGCAGTACTTC; CDR3aa: CASSPRGLAGPSGEQYF; d_gene: TRBD2; j_gene: TRBJ2-7; v_gene: TRBV11-2; abundance: few
CDR3nt: TGTGCCAGCAGCAAAGAGGGCTATGGCTACACCTTC; CDR3aa: CASSKEGYGYTF; d_gene: .; j_gene: TRBJ1-2; v_gene: TRBV21-1; abundance: few
CDR3nt: TGTGCCAGCAGCCAAGTCTCCAAGGGTGGCTACACCTTC; CDR3aa: CASSQVSKGGYTF; d_gene: .; j_gene: TRBJ1-2; v_gene: TRBV3-1; abundance: .
CDR3nt: TGCGCCAGCAGCTTGGGACTAATGCCCTACGAGCAGTACTTC; CDR3aa: CASSLGLMPYEQYF; d_gene: .; j_gene: TRBJ2-7; v_gene: TRBV5-1; abundance: .
CDR3nt: TGCGCCAGCAGACTGACAGGGGATAGCACTGAAGCTTTCTTT; CDR3aa: CASRLTGDSTEAFF; d_gene: TRBD1; j_gene: TRBJ1-1; v_gene: TRBV5-1; abundance: few
CDR3nt: TGTGCCAGCAGATCCATAGGACAGGGGAACACTGAAGCTTTCTTT; CDR3aa: CASRSIGQGNTEAFF; d_gene: TRBD1; j_gene: TRBJ1-1; v_gene: TRBV6-2/TRBV6-3; abundance: few
CDR3nt: TGCAGTGCTAGAGACCCCCGGACAGGGTCCCAAGAGACCCAGTACTTC; CDR3aa: CSARDPRTGSQETQYF; d_gene: TRBD1; j_gene: TRBJ2-5; v_gene: TRBV20-1; abundance: few
CDR3nt: TGCAGCCCCAAACGCACAGGGAGGGACGAGCAGTACTTC; CDR3aa: CSPKRTGRDEQYF; d_gene: .; j_gene: TRBJ2-7; v_gene: TRBV20-1; abundance: .
CDR3nt: TGTGCCATCAGGGGGACGCGGGAGTCAGGGACCCAGTACTTC; CDR3aa: CAIRGTRESGTQYF; d_gene: TRBD2; j_gene: TRBJ2-5; v_gene: TRBV10-3; abundance: .
CDR3nt: TGCAGTGCTAGAGATCCTCTGACGTGGGCTTTCTTT; CDR3aa: CSARDPLTWAFF; d_gene: .; j_gene: TRBJ1-1; v_gene: TRBV20-1; abundance: .
CDR3nt: TGTGCCAGCAGCTTAGACAGGTTGGGTAACAATGAGCCGTTCTTC; CDR3aa: CASSLDRLGNNEPFF; d_gene: .; j_gene: TRBJ2-1; v_gene: TRBV7-9; abundance: .
CDR3nt: TGTGCCAGCAGTGAATGGGGGAATTATTCACCCCTCCACTTT; CDR3aa: CASSEWGNYSPLHF; d_gene: .; j_gene: TRBJ1-6; v_gene: TRBV2; abundance: .
CDR3nt: TGTGCCATCAGTGAGTCGGTGTCATTGAACACCGGGGAGCTGTTTTTT; CDR3aa: CAISESVSLNTGELFF; d_gene: .; j_gene: TRBJ2-2; v_gene: TRBV10-3; abundance: .
CDR3nt: TGCAGTGCTAGACCAGCGGGAGACACCGGGGAGCTGTTTTTT; CDR3aa: CSARPAGDTGELFF; d_gene: TRBD2; j_gene: TRBJ2-2; v_gene: TRBV20-1; abundance: .
CDR3nt: TGCGCCAGCAGCAAGACCGGGACTTGCCACGAGCAGTACTTC; CDR3aa: CASSKTGTCHEQYF; d_gene: .; j_gene: TRBJ2-7; v_gene: TRBV5-1; abundance: .
CDR3nt: TGTGCCAGCAGGGAACTATTAGCGGATGAGCAGTTCTTC; CDR3aa: CASRELLADEQFF; d_gene: .; j_gene: TRBJ2-1; v_gene: TRBV9; abundance: once
CDR3nt: TGCAGTGCGAAACAGGGGCGCAAAGCCTACAATGAGCAGTTCTTC; CDR3aa: CSAKQGRKAYNEQFF; d_gene: TRBD1; j_gene: TRBJ2-1; v_gene: TRBV20-1; abundance: few